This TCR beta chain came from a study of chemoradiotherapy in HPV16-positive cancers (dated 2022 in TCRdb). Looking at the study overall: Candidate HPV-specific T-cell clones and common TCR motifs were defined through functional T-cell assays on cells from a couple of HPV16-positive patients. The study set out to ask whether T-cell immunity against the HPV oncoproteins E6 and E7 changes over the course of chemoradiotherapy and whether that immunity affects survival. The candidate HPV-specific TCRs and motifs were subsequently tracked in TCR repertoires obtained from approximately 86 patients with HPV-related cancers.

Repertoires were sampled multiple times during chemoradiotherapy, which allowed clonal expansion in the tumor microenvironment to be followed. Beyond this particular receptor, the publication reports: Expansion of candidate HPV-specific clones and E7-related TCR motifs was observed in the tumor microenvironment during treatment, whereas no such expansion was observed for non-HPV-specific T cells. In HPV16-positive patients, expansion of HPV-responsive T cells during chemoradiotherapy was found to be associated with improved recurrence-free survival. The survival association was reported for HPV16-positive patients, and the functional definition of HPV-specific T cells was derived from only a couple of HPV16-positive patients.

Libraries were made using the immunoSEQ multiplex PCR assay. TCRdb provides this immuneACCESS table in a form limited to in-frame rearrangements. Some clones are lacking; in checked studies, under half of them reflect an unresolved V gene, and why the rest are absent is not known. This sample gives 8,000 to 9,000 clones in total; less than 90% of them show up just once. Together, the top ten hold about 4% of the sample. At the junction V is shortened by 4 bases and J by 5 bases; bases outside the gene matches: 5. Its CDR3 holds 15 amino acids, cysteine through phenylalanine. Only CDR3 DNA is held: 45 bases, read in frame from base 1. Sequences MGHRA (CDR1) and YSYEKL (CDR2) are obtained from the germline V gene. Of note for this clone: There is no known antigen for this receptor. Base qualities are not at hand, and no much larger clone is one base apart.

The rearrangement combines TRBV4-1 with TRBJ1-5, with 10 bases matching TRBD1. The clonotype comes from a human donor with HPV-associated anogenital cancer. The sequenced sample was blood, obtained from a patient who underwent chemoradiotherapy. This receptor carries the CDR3 CASSLLTGGDQPQHF. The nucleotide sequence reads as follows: TGCGCCAGCAGCCTTCTGACAGGGGGCGATCAGCCCCAGCATTTT.